The 23 T cell receptor beta chains below were found in one sample sequenced in a study of response to subunit inactivated influenza vaccine. TCRdb ran MiXCR on the RT-PCR reads and lists one entry per CDR3 protein. The sample has approximately 680,000 distinct CDR3 sequences, approximately 15% seen once. The material sequenced was PBMCs from blood, taken less than 13 days after vaccination. The receptor source for this set is a man between 50 and 59 years old who received an inactivated influenza vaccine.

This clonotype was observed many times. CDR3 in amino acids: CASSLDTSPLGNTIYF. The CDR3 DNA sequence: TGTGCCAGCAGCTTAGATACCAGCCCCCTTGGAAACACCATATATTTT. The V and J genes are TRBV11-2 and TRBJ1-3; D is uncertain. Trimming shortened V by 0 bases and J by 3 bases, and 12 bases separated the two germline ends. Germline CDR1 is SGHAT and CDR2 is FQNNGV. The CDR3 is 16 residues long.

The gene calls are TRBV3-1 and TRBJ2-1; 7 positions match TRBD2. In germline, CDR1 is LGHDT, CDR2 YNNKEL (reference sequence). V shed 2 bases and J 2 bases; nucleotides not matched to a gene: 6. This CDR3 spans 16 amino acids. The CDR3 DNA reads as TGTGCCAGCAGCCAAATCTTAAGCGGGGCCTACAATGAGCAGTTCTTC. Protein sequence: CASSQILSGAYNEQFF.

The rearrangement links TRBV4-2 to TRBJ2-1; maybe TRBD1 (6 bases). CDR1 is LGHNA, CDR2 YNFKEQ, per germline. Deletions cut 3 bases from V and 5 bases from J, with 8 bases between. The CDR3 covers 13 residues. CDR3: CASSQDSNNEQFF. The CDR3, as DNA: TGTGCCAGCAGCCAGGACAGTAACAATGAGCAGTTCTTC.

On this clonotype itself: The junction departs from the called germline gene at one end, perhaps through a read error. This rearrangement joins TRBV5-1 to TRBJ2-5, with D uncertain. From germline, CDR1 is SGHRS and CDR2 YFSETQ. The CDR3 has 14 residues. The CDR3 sequence: CASSLEGHQETQYF. The CDR3 coding sequence is TGCGCCAGCAGCTTGGAGGGTCACCAGGAGACCCAGTACTTC.

This chain joins TRBV5-6 and TRBJ2-1, with D uncertain. V shed 4 bases and J shed 2 bases, with 10 bases lying between them. The germline gives CDR1 SGHDT, CDR2 YYEEEE. The CDR3 covers 14 residues. The CDR3 nucleotides read TGTGCCAGCAGCAAGAGCGCGGCCTACAATGAGCAGTTCTTC. Protein: CASSKSAAYNEQFF.

This clonotype was detected only once. The rearrangement joins TRBV19 to TRBJ2-3; TRBD2 matches 14 bases. Losses at the gene ends were 4 bases for V and 1 base for J; bases not matched to a gene: 4. CDR1 and CDR2 (germline): LNHDA, SQIVND (reference sequence). The CDR3 covers 17 residues. CDR3 in amino acids: CASSTPGLAGGTDTQYF. DNA for the CDR3: TGTGCCAGTAGTACCCCGGGACTAGCGGGAGGCACAGATACGCAGTATTTT.

CDR3 loop: CASSQEGYWLAGGTYNEQFF. DNA of the CDR3: TGTGCCAGCAGCCAAGAAGGCTACTGGTTAGCGGGAGGTACCTACAATGAGCAGTTCTTC. This chain uses TRBV3-1 with TRBJ2-1, with 10 bases that match TRBD2. The CDR3 spans 20 residues. The junction had 13 bases not matched to a gene; V was cut back by 0 bases and J by 2 bases. CDR1 and CDR2 (germline): LGHDT, YNNKEL (reference sequence).

The rearrangement links TRBV7-2 to TRBJ2-7, with 8 bases lining up with TRBD1. The V gene end was trimmed by 4 bases and the J gene end by 0 bases; junction bases not matched to a gene: 5. The CDR3 extends over 15 amino acids. The germline CDR1 and CDR2 sequences are SGHTA and FQGNSA. CDR3 sequence reads: CASSWRDRHSYEQYF. In DNA, the CDR3 is TGTGCCAGCAGCTGGAGGGACAGGCACTCCTACGAGCAGTACTTC. Complete variable domain (other parts from reference TRBV7-2 and TRBJ2-7): GAGVSQSPSNKVTEKGKDVELRCDPISGHTALYWYRQSLGQGLEFLIYFQGNSAPDKSGLPSDRFSAERTGGSVSTLTIQRTQQEDSAVYLCASSWRDRHSYEQYFGPGTRLTVT.

The chain recombines TRBV5-6 with TRBJ2-3, with D possibly TRBD2 on 6 matching bases. Germline assignment: CDR1 SGHDT and CDR2 YYEEEE. CDR3 length equals 15 residues. Trimming cost V 0 bases and J 2 bases, with 10 bases left between them. In nucleotides, the CDR3 is TGTGCCAGCAGCTTGGTGCGGGACCTCACAGATACGCAGTATTTT. Residues: CASSLVRDLTDTQYF.

This clonotype was detected ten times or more. A read error may produce the germline difference seen at one junction end. V gene TRBV11-2 combines with J gene TRBJ2-7; perhaps D is TRBD1 or TRBD2 (5 bases each). The germline V gene has CDR1 SGHAT and CDR2 FQNNGV. CDR3 size: 12 residues. The DNA for the CDR3 is TGTGCCAGCAGCCATCTAGGCCGGGACGGATCCTTC. Residues: CASSHLGRDGSF.

The sample holds many counts of this clonotype. The chain is built from TRBV28 and TRBJ2-1; 8 nucleotides align to TRBD2. Germline-derived CDR1 and CDR2 are MDHEN and SYDVKM. This CDR3 has 16 amino acids. V gave up 2 bases and J gave up 6 bases; unmatched junction bases: 9. The CDR3 reads CASSLDFGTSLNEQFF. CDR3 sequence (DNA): TGTGCCAGCAGTTTAGATTTCGGGACTAGTCTCAATGAGCAGTTCTTC.

V is TRBV29-1 and J is TRBJ2-2; D might be TRBD1 (5 bases). Germline CDR1 reads SQVTM; CDR2 reads ANQGSEA. Trimming shortened V by 3 bases and J by 7 bases, and 12 bases separated the two germline ends. The CDR3 loop spans 13 amino acids. DNA for the CDR3: TGCAGCGTTGATTCCAGGGTGGGCGGGGAGCTGTTTTTT. Translating it yields CSVDSRVGGELFF.

The genes are TRBV7-6 and TRBJ2-2; 9 nucleotides agree with TRBD2. The J segment lost 2 bases and the V segment lost 5 bases, leaving 6 bases of the junction unmatched. Germline CDR1 and CDR2: SGHVS and FNYEAQ. This CDR3 has 16 residues. CDR3 DNA sequence: TGTGCCAGCAGCCTTAGCGGGAGTGAAAACACCGGGGAGCTGTTTTTT. Translated, it gives CASSLSGSENTGELFF.

This chain's CDR3 is CASSAGSQQYF. CDR3 nucleotides: TGTGCCAGCAGTGCAGGGAGTCAGCAGTACTTC. This rearrangement joins TRBV12-3 or TRBV12-4 to TRBJ2-7; D could derive from TRBD1 or TRBD2 (5 bases each). The CDR3 sequence is 11 residues long. Trimming stripped 5 bases from V and 8 bases from J, with 10 bases between.

The V gene is TRBV4-1, the J gene TRBJ2-5; D might be TRBD2 (6 bases). Between the trimmed V and J ends, which lost 0 bases and 13 bases, there was a span of 21 bases. CDR1 and CDR2 from the germline V gene are MGHRA and YSYEKL. CDR3 size: 15 residues. As DNA, the CDR3 is TGCGCCAGCAGCCAAGATAGCGGCAGGGAGAGGTCGCGGTACTTC. The encoded protein is CASSQDSGRERSRYF.

This chain uses TRBV20-1 with TRBJ2-7, with D maybe TRBD2 (6 bases). Trimming pared 3 bases from V and 2 bases from J, leaving 17 bases between. The CDR3 totals 15 residues. Germline values: CDR1 DFQATT, CDR2 SNEGSKA (reference sequence). DNA of the CDR3: TGCAGTGCTAGGACCCCACGCGGGACGACCTACGAGCAGTACTTC. As protein: CSARTPRGTTYEQYF.

A few counts support this clonotype. This chain joins TRBV20-1 and TRBJ2-5, with TRBD1 as a possible D gene (6 bases). Trimming cost V 6 bases and J 5 bases, with 19 bases left between them. CDR1 and CDR2 (germline): DFQATT, SNEGSKA (reference sequence). The CDR3 length is 14 residues. CDR3 nucleotides: TGCAGTGCGAGGAAAGGGGGTTACGGGGAGACCCAGTACTTC. Translation gives CSARKGGYGETQYF.

This clonotype was detected many times. The chain has TRBV12-3 or TRBV12-4 and TRBJ1-1; no firm D call. The CDR3 is made up of 11 amino acids. The V and J ends lost 3 bases and 7 bases respectively, with 6 bases between them. DNA for the CDR3: TGTGCCAGCAGTTTTCCAGGTGAAGCTTTCTTT. As protein: CASSFPGEAFF.

The chain has TRBV6-5 and TRBJ2-7, with D perhaps TRBD1 (6 bases). The CDR3 is 15 residues long. Germline V gene lookup returns CDR1 MNHEY and CDR2 SVGAGI. Trimming stripped 2 bases from V and 4 bases from J, with 15 bases between. As DNA, the CDR3 is TGTGCCAGCAGTTACGGAAACAGGGACCTTTACGAGCAGTACTTC. This translates into CASSYGNRDLYEQYF.

V gene TRBV5-8 combines with J gene TRBJ2-1; tentatively, D is TRBD1 or TRBD2 (5 bases each). V was trimmed by 2 bases and J by 8 bases, leaving 17 bases between them. CDR1 SGHTS and CDR2 YDEGEE come from the germline V gene. The CDR3 covers 15 residues. CDR3 sequence reads: CASSFLYQGVHEQFF. In DNA form, the CDR3 reads TGTGCCAGCAGCTTCCTCTACCAGGGAGTCCATGAGCAGTTCTTC.

This clonotype was observed a single time. The chain joins TRBV5-1 to TRBJ2-2, with 9 bases lining up with TRBD2. Germline lookup yields CDR1 SGHRS and CDR2 YFSETQ. Trimming removed 7 bases from V and 6 bases from J; junction bases left unmatched: 10. CDR3 size: 15 residues. The CDR3: CASGEAGGVSGELFF. The CDR3, as DNA: TGCGCCAGCGGCGAAGCGGGAGGAGTGTCCGGGGAGCTGTTTTTT. Filled out from reference TRBV5-1 and TRBJ2-2, the complete variable domain reads KAGVTQTPRYLIKTRGQQVTLSCSPISGHRSVSWYQQTPGQGLQFLFEYFSETQRNKGNFPGRFSGRQFSNSRSEMNVSTLELGDSALYLCASGEAGGVSGELFFGEGSRLTVL.

The V call is TRBV6-2 or TRBV6-3, the J call TRBJ2-4; D unresolved. CDR1 and CDR2 (germline): MNHEY, SVGEGT. This CDR3 has 13 amino acids. The V and J ends lost 8 bases and 2 bases respectively, with 10 bases between them. DNA for the CDR3: TGTGCCAGCCTCCAAAGGTCCAAAAACATTCAGTACTTC. It encodes CASLQRSKNIQYF.

About this clonotype: Its ends do not fully match the called genes, so a read error is possible. The rearrangement links TRBV7-2 to TRBJ1-2, with D perhaps TRBD1 (5 bases). Germline CDR1 SGHTA, CDR2 FQGNSA. The CDR3 is 12 residues long. The CDR3 spells CASSLGTRDPDF. The CDR3 region has the DNA TGTGCCAGCAGCTTAGGGACTCGGGACCCAGACTTC. Complete variable domain (other parts from reference TRBV7-2 and TRBJ1-2): GAGVSQSPSNKVTEKGKDVELRCDPISGHTALYWYRQSLGQGLEFLIYFQGNSAPDKSGLPSDRFSAERTGGSVSTLTIQRTQQEDSAVYLCASSLGTRDPDFGSGTRLTVV.